This TCR beta chain was sequenced in a study of blood T cell repertoires in COVID-19. Overall study context: The cDNA or gDNA used as material had been derived from T cells, B-cell-depleted T cells, or PBMCs.

Germline-derived CDR1 and CDR2 are SGHKS and YYEKEE (reference sequence). There are 19 residues in the CDR3. V gave up 3 bases and J gave up 0 bases; unmatched junction bases: 11. A few counts support this clone. In Cohort 3, a recovered donor had either two negative PCRs, clearance, or symptom resolution. The method was immunoSEQ multiplex PCR; TCRdb's version includes in-frame clones alone and lacks a portion of them. The sample comprises over 300,000 clones, just over 85% of which are singletons, and roughly a tenth rests with the top ten. The clonotype comes from a woman aged 18-30 years who had recovered from COVID-19. The chain uses TRBV5-5 and TRBJ2-3; 12 bases map to TRBD2. Input material: PBMCs or T cells enriched from blood (not recorded which). The CDR3 DNA follows: TGTGCCAGCAGCTGGGTTGTGACTAGCGGGAGCCCCAGCACAGATACGCAGTATTTT. It codes for CASSWVVTSGSPSTDTQYF.